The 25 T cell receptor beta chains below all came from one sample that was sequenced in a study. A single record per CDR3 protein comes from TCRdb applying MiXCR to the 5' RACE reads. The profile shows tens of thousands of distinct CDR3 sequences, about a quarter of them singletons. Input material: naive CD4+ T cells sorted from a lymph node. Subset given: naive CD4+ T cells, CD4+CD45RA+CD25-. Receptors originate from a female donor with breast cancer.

The CDR3 here is CASSRDRSPLHF. DNA for the CDR3: TGTGCCAGCAGCCGGGACAGGTCACCCCTCCACTTT. The chain has TRBV7-9 and TRBJ1-6, with 8 bases lining up with TRBD1. The CDR3 has 12 amino acids. Germline V gives CDR1 SEHNR, CDR2 FQNEAQ (reference sequence). V shed 5 bases and J 10 bases; nucleotides not matched to a gene: 1.

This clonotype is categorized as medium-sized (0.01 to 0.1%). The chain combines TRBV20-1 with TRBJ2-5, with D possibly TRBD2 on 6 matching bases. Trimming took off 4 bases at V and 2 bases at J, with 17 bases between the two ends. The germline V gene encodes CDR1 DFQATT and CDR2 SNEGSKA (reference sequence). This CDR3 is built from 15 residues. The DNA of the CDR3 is TGCAGTGCTACGGGGGACTCACGAAAACAAGAGACCCAGTACTTC. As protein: CSATGDSRKQETQYF.

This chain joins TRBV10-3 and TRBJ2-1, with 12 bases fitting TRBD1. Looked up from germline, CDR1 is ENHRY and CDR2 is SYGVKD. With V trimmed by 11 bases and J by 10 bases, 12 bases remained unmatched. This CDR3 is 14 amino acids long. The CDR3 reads CAGSGGQGALEQFF. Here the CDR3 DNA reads TGTGCCGGATCCGGGGGACAGGGGGCTCTCGAGCAGTTCTTC.

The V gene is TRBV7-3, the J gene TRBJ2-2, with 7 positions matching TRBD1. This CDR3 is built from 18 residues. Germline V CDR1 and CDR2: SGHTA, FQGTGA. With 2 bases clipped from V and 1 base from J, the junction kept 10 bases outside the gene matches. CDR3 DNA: TGTGCCAGCAGCTTATTTCCGACAGGGTCAGTGAACACCGGGGAGCTGTTTTTT. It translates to CASSLFPTGSVNTGELFF.

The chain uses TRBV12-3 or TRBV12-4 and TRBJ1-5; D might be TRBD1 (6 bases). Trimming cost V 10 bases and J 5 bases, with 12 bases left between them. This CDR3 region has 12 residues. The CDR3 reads CATSPGDQPQHF. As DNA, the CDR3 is TGTGCCACCTCTCCAGGGGATCAGCCCCAGCATTTT.

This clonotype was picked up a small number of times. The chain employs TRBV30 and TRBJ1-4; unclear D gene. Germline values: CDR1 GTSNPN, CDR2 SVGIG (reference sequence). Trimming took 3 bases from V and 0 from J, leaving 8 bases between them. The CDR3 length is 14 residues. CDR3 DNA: TGTGCCTGGAGCCGCTCTACAACTAATGAAAAACTGTTTTTT. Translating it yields CAWSRSTTNEKLFF.

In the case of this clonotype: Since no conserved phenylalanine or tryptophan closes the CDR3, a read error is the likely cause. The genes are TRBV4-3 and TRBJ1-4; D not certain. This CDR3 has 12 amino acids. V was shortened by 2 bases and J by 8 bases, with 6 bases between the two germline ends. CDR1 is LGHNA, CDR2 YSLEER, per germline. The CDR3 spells CASSQRREKLFL. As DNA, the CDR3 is TGCGCCAGCAGCCAAAGGCGGGAAAAACTGTTTCTT.

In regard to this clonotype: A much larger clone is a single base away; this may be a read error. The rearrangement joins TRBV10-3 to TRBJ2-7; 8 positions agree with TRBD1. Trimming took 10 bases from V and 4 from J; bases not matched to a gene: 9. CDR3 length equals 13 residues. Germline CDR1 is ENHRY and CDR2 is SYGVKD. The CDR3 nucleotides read TGTGCCACCTGGGACAGGTGGCGATACGAGCAGTACTTC. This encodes CATWDRWRYEQYF.

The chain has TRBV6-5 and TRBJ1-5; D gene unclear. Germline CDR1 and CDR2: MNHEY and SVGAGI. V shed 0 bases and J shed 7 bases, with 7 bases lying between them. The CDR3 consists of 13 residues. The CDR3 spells CASSYSRLQPQHF. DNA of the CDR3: TGTGCCAGCAGTTACTCCAGGTTGCAGCCCCAGCATTTT.

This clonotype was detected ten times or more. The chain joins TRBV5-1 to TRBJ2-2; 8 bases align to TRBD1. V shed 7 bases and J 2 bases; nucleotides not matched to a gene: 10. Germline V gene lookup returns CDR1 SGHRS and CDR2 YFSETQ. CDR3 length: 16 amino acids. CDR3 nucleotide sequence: TGCGCCAGCTCCAGGGGACAGGACATTAACACCGGGGAGCTGTTTTTT. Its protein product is CASSRGQDINTGELFF. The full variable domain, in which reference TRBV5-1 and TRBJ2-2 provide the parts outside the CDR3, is KAGVTQTPRYLIKTRGQQVTLSCSPISGHRSVSWYQQTPGQGLQFLFEYFSETQRNKGNFPGRFSGRQFSNSRSEMNVSTLELGDSALYLCASSRGQDINTGELFFGEGSRLTVL.

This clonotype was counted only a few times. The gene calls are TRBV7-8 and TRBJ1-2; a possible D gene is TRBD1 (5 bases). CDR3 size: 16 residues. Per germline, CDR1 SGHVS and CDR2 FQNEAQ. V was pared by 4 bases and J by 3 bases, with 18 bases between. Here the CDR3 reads CASSSHPGQLYYGYTF. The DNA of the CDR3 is TGTGCCAGCAGCTCCCACCCAGGACAACTTTACTATGGCTACACCTTC.

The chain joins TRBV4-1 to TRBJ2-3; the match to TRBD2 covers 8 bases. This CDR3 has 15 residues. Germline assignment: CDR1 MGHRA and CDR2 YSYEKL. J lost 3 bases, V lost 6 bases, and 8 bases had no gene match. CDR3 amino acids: CASSSRLAYTDTQYF. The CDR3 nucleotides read TGCGCCAGCAGTTCCAGACTAGCGTATACAGATACGCAGTATTTT.

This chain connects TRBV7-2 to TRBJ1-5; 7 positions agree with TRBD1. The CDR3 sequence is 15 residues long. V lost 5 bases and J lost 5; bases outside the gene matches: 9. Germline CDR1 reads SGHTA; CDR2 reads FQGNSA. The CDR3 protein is CASSKGQLSDQPQHF. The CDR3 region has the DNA TGTGCCAGCAGCAAGGGACAGCTCTCAGATCAGCCCCAGCATTTT. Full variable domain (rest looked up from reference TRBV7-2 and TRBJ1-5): GAGVSQSPSNKVTEKGKDVELRCDPISGHTALYWYRQSLGQGLEFLIYFQGNSAPDKSGLPSDRFSAERTGGSVSTLTIQRTQQEDSAVYLCASSKGQLSDQPQHFGDGTRLSIL.

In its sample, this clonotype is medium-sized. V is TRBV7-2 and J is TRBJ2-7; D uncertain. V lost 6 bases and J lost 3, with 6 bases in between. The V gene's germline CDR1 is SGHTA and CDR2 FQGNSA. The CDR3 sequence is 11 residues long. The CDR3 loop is CASSGFYEQYF. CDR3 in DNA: TGTGCCAGCAGTGGGTTCTACGAGCAGTACTTC. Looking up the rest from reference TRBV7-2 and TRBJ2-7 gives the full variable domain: GAGVSQSPSNKVTEKGKDVELRCDPISGHTALYWYRQSLGQGLEFLIYFQGNSAPDKSGLPSDRFSAERTGGSVSTLTIQRTQQEDSAVYLCASSGFYEQYFGPGTRLTVT.

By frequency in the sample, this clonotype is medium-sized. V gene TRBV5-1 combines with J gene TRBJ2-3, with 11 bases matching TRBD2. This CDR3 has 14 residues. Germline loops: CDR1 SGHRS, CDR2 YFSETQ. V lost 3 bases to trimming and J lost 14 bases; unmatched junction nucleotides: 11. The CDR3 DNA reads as TGCGCCAGCAGCTCACTAGCGGGGGCGAAAGTTCGGTATTTT. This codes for CASSSLAGAKVRYF. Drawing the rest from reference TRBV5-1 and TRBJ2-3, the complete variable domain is KAGVTQTPRYLIKTRGQQVTLSCSPISGHRSVSWYQQTPGQGLQFLFEYFSETQRNKGNFPGRFSGRQFSNSRSEMNVSTLELGDSALYLCASSSLAGAKVRYFGPGTRLTVL.

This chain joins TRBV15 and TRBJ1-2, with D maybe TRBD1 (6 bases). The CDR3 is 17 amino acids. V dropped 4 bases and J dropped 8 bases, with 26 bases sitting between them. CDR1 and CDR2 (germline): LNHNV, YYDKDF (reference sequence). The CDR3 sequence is CATSTDVPRDNDWGYTF. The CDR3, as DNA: TGTGCCACCAGCACAGATGTCCCCCGGGACAATGACTGGGGCTACACCTTC.

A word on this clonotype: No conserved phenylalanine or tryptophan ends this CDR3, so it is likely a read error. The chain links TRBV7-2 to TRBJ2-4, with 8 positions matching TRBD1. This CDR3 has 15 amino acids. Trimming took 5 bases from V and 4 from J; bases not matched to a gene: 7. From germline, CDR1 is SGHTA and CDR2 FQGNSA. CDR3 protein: CASSNMDRAKNIQYS. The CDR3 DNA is TGTGCCAGCAGCAACATGGACAGGGCGAAAAACATTCAGTACTCC.

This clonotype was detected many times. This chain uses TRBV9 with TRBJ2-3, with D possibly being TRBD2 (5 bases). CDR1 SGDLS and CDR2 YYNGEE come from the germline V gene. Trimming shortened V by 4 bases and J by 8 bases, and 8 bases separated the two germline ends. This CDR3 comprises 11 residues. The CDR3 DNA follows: TGTGCCAGCAGCTCCGAGGGTACGCAGTATTTT. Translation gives CASSSEGTQYF.

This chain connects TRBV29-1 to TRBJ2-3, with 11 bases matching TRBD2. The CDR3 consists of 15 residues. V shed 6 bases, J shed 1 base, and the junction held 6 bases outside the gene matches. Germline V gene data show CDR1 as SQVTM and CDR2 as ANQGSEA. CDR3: CSVTGTSGGTDTQYF. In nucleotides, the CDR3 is TGCAGCGTAACCGGGACTAGCGGAGGCACAGATACGCAGTATTTT.

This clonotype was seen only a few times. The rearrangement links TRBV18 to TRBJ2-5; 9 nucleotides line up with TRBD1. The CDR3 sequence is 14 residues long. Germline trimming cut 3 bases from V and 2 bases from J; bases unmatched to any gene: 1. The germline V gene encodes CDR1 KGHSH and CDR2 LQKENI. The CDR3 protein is CASSPGTGQETQYF. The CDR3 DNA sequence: TGTGCCAGCTCACCCGGGACAGGGCAAGAGACCCAGTACTTC.

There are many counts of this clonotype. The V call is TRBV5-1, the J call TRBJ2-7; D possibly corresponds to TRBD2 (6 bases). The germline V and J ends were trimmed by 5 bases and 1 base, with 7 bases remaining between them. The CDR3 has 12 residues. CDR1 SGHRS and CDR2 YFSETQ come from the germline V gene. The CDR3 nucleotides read TGCGCCAGCAGAGGAGGGTCCTACGAGCAGTACTTC. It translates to CASRGGSYEQYF.

Here the CDR3 reads CASSPTSGGTYNEQFF. The CDR3 DNA follows: TGTGCCAGCTCACCGACTAGCGGGGGGACCTACAATGAGCAGTTCTTC. The gene calls are TRBV18 and TRBJ2-1; the match to TRBD2 covers 13 bases. This CDR3 is 16 amino acids long. CDR1 is KGHSH and CDR2 is LQKENI in the germline V gene. Germline trimming cut 3 bases from V and 2 bases from J; bases unmatched to any gene: 1.

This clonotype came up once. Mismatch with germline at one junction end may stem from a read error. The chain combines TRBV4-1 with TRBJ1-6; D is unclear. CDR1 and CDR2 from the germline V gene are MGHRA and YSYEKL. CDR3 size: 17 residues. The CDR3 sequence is CASSQGILRSYNSLLHF. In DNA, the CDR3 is TGCGCCAGCAGCCAAGGAATACTCAGATCCTATAATTCACTCCTCCACTTT.

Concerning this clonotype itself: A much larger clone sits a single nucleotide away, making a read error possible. The CDR3 sequence: CSTRAGDGSWQPQHF. CDR3 nucleotides: TGCAGTACTAGAGCGGGGGACGGGTCCTGGCAGCCCCAGCATTTT. The chain joins TRBV20-1 to TRBJ1-5; tentative D call: TRBD1 (5 bases). Germline V gene sequence: CDR1 DFQATT, CDR2 SNEGSKA (reference sequence). The CDR3 is 15 residues long.

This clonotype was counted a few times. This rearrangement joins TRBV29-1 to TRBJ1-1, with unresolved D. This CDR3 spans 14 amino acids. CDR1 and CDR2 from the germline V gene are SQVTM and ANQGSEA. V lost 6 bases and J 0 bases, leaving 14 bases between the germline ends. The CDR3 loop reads CSVEAKIMNTEAFF. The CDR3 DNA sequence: TGCAGCGTCGAGGCTAAGATTATGAACACTGAAGCTTTCTTT.